A selection of T cell receptor beta chains follows, all from one sample in a study of T cell responses to AZD1222 COVID-19 vaccine. Assay: immunoSEQ multiplex PCR; the TCRdb copy retains only in-frame clones and omits some. This sample has about 140,000 clones, with more than 85% found just once. The starting material was peripheral blood, obtained on day 0 of AZD1222 vaccination. The receptors here all came from an adult in good health. Both conserved end residues are part of each CDR3. The D gene is left open where the match is weak. A clone size is listed for some rows: how often the clone was seen (once, few, many), or a class if it is expanded.

abundance	d_gene	v_gene	len	j_gene	CDR3nt	CDR3aa
.	.	TRBV7-6	17	TRBJ1-4	TGTGCCAGCAGCTTAGCGCTAGGGGTGGAAACTAATGAAAAACTGTTTTTT	CASSLALGVETNEKLFF
.	.	TRBV20-1	13	TRBJ2-7	TGCAGTGCTAGTCTAGCCGGAGGCTACGAGCAGTACTTC	CSASLAGGYEQYF
.	.	TRBV11-3	13	TRBJ2-7	TGTGCCAGCAGCCCCCAGGGGTCCTACGAGCAGTACTTC	CASSPQGSYEQYF
.	.	TRBV12-3/TRBV12-4	13	TRBJ2-3	TGTGCCAGCAGCCGAAACGCCGGGGCTACGCAGTATTTT	CASSRNAGATQYF
.	.	TRBV5-4	16	TRBJ2-1	TGTGCCAGCAGCTTGGGCTGGGTAAGCTCCTACAATGAGCAGTTCTTC	CASSLGWVSSYNEQFF
once	.	TRBV7-8	15	TRBJ1-5	TGTGCCAGCAGGGGCCGGGGGGCCGGCAATCAGCCCCAGCATTTT	CASRGRGAGNQPQHF
.	.	TRBV24-1	15	TRBJ1-2	TGTGCCACCAGTGATCGAAACAGGGCTGCGAGCGGCTACACCTTC	CATSDRNRAASGYTF
.	TRBD2	TRBV27	15	TRBJ2-5	TGTGCCAGCACCCCCGGGACTAGCGGGAGGGAGACCCAGTACTTC	CASTPGTSGRETQYF
.	TRBD1	TRBV30	17	TRBJ2-7	TGTGCCTGGAGGGGGGGGACAGGGGTGAATTGGGCCTACGAGCAGTACTTC	CAWRGGTGVNWAYEQYF
.	.	TRBV6-5	15	TRBJ1-1	TGTGCCAGCAGTTACAACGCAGGGACCCAAAATGAAGCTTTCTTT	CASSYNAGTQNEAFF
.	TRBD2	TRBV2	18	TRBJ2-1	TGTGCCAGCAGGCCTATCCTTGGCGGCGGGAGTAGCAACAATGAGCAGTTCTTC	CASRPILGGGSSNNEQFF
.	TRBD1	TRBV7-9	15	TRBJ2-1	TGTGCCAGCAGCCTACGGGACAGGGGGCCTAATGAGCAGTTCTTC	CASSLRDRGPNEQFF